The 11 T cell receptor beta chains below come from one sample, sequenced in a study of T cell responses to AZD1222 COVID-19 vaccine. Assay: immunoSEQ multiplex PCR; the TCRdb copy retains only in-frame clones and omits some. The sample consists of approximately 130,000 clones, more than 85% of them appearing once. The starting material was peripheral blood, obtained on day 0 of AZD1222 vaccination. These receptors came from an adult in good health.

This clone came up once. The rearrangement joins TRBV18 to TRBJ1-5; 8 bases are a match to TRBD1. J was trimmed by 1 base and V by 3 bases; bases with no gene match: 5. This CDR3 is 16 amino acids long. Germline CDR1 and CDR2: KGHSH and LQKENI. The CDR3 protein is CASSPAGGRSNQPQHF. The CDR3 coding sequence is TGTGCCAGCTCACCGGCAGGGGGCAGGAGCAATCAGCCCCAGCATTTT.

CDR3 amino acids: CASSRVEDYGYTF. In nucleotides, the CDR3 is TGTGCCAGCAGCAGGGTGGAGGACTATGGCTACACCTTC. The chain links TRBV9 to TRBJ1-2; D not certain. The CDR3 sequence is 13 residues long. Trimming removed 4 bases at V and 3 bases at J, with 10 bases between. Germline CDR1 is SGDLS and CDR2 is YYNGEE.

Only one count was recorded for this clone. The gene calls are TRBV20-1 and TRBJ2-7, with 9 nucleotides matching TRBD2. With V trimmed by 3 bases and J by 0 bases, 6 bases remained unmatched. This CDR3 region has 15 residues. CDR1 and CDR2 from the germline V gene are DFQATT and SNEGSKA (reference sequence). CDR3 in amino acids: CSASLPRGGSYEQYF. The DNA for the CDR3 is TGCAGTGCTAGTCTTCCGCGGGGGGGCTCCTACGAGCAGTACTTC.

The chain combines TRBV27 with TRBJ1-5; D uncertain. Trimming took off 5 bases at V and 14 bases at J, with 16 bases between the two ends. There are 12 residues in the CDR3. Germline loops: CDR1 MNHEY, CDR2 SMNVEV (reference sequence). The CDR3 DNA is TGTGCCAGCAGTCGGACCGGGTCCGAGGAGCATTTT. Its protein product is CASSRTGSEEHF.

The chain couples TRBV29-1 to TRBJ2-7; D ambiguous. Germline loops: CDR1 SQVTM, CDR2 ANQGSEA. V gave up 4 bases and J gave up 0 bases, with 13 bases separating them. CDR3 length equals 14 residues. CDR3 DNA: TGCAGCGTTGGCCCCCGAGGAGACTCCTACGAGCAGTACTTC. This translates into CSVGPRGDSYEQYF.

A note on this clone: Other DNA sequences of this sample code for an identical CDR3. The chain couples TRBV9 to TRBJ2-3; D may be TRBD2 (5 bases). V was clipped by 5 bases and J by 2 bases, with 12 bases between them. This CDR3 contains 14 residues. Germline-derived CDR1 and CDR2 are SGDLS and YYNGEE. The CDR3 protein is CASSRFGDTDTQYF. CDR3 nucleotide sequence: TGTGCCAGCAGTAGGTTCGGGGACACAGATACGCAGTATTTT.

The chain is built from TRBV27 and TRBJ1-2, with D tentatively TRBD1 (5 bases). Germline V gene lookup returns CDR1 MNHEY and CDR2 SMNVEV (reference sequence). Trimming cost V 5 bases and J 2 bases, with 15 bases left between them. The CDR3 has 15 residues. CDR3 region: CASSPGNRGNYGYTF. In nucleotides, the CDR3 is TGTGCCAGCAGTCCAGGGAATAGGGGAAACTATGGCTACACCTTC.

V gene TRBV7-5 combines with J gene TRBJ1-1; the table's TRBD1 call for D was not verified on the DNA. TRBV7-5 is flagged as a pseudogene. The CDR3 covers 14 residues. The CDR3 here is CARSLKGAGTEAFF. The CDR3 DNA reads as TGTGCCAGAAGCTTAAAGGGGGCGGGGACTGAAGCTTTCTTT.

The chain links TRBV5-1 to TRBJ1-2, with a possible D match to TRBD1 (5 bases). Trimming shortened V by 2 bases and J by 2 bases, and 13 bases separated the two germline ends. Germline V gene lookup returns CDR1 SGHRS and CDR2 YFSETQ. The CDR3 spans 15 residues. For the CDR3, the DNA is TGCGCCAGCAGCTTATTCAAGGGGTTGAACTATGGCTACACCTTC. Translation gives CASSLFKGLNYGYTF.

This chain uses TRBV19 with TRBJ2-7, with D unresolved. Trimming took off 4 bases at V and 5 bases at J, with 12 bases between the two ends. The CDR3 is 13 amino acids. Germline CDR1 reads LNHDA; CDR2 reads SQIVND (reference sequence). The CDR3: CASSRSVRNEQYF. The CDR3, as DNA: TGTGCCAGTAGTAGAAGTGTGCGGAACGAGCAGTACTTC.

This chain connects TRBV11-2 to TRBJ2-1, with D perhaps matching TRBD2 (7 bases). V shed 5 bases and J shed 5 bases, with 19 bases lying between them. The CDR3 runs 16 residues. Germline V CDR1 and CDR2: SGHAT, FQNNGV. The CDR3 DNA reads TGTGCCAGCAGCCTCGAGGGGGGGACGGGAGACAATGAGCAGTTCTTC. Translated: CASSLEGGTGDNEQFF.